This T cell receptor beta chain emerged from a study of CD8 T cells in ankylosing spondylitis. This clonotype has more than one count but fewer than ten. The CDR3 runs 15 residues. Per the germline V gene, CDR1 is SGHTA and CDR2 is FQGTGA. V gave up 5 bases and J gave up 2 bases, with 13 bases separating them. MiXCR, applied by TCRdb to the 5' RACE reads, yields one record per CDR3 protein. The table has just over 350,000 distinct CDR3 sequences, approximately 22% seen once. The source material was blood, either unsorted or a sorted T cell fraction (not recorded which). The chain employs TRBV7-3 and TRBJ2-1; D is undetermined. The clonotype comes from a male donor with ankylosing spondylitis or in good health (not recorded which). The CDR3 coding sequence is TGTGCCAGCAGCGTAGATTTTCGGGCCTACAATGAGCAGTTCTTC. Translation gives CASSVDFRAYNEQFF.